This T cell receptor beta chain stems from a study of blood T cell repertoires in COVID-19. Study information: The analysed material was cDNA or gDNA that came from T cells, B-cell-depleted T cells, or PBMCs.

The junction had 4 bases not matched to a gene; V was cut back by 5 bases and J by 6 bases. The CDR3 is 13 amino acids. Germline V gene sequence: CDR1 SGHAT, CDR2 FQNNGV. TCRdb's table, derived via immunoSEQ multiplex PCR, lists solely in-frame clones and lacks some. The table has around 180,000 clones, approximately 89% seen once. The receptor was isolated from a woman in her thirties or forties with acute COVID-19. The sequenced sample was PBMCs or T cells enriched from blood (not recorded which). The V call is TRBV11-2, the J call TRBJ2-7; 10 bases align to TRBD2. The CDR3 DNA follows: TGTGCCAGCAGCCCCGGGACTAGCGCCGAGCAGTACTTC. It specifies CASSPGTSAEQYF.